The clone carrying this T cell receptor beta chain was detected only a few times. Its antigen is still unknown. Based on clinical symptoms, serum thyroxine and TRAb, thyroid ultrasound and orbital computed tomography, diagnoses were reached. The data stem from a study of T cells in Graves' hyperthyroidism and ophthalmopathy. Researchers took RNA transcripts and amplified the TCR beta CDR3 regions from them. An initial round of RT-PCR targeting the TCR CDR3 relied on the HTBI primer set. TCRdb processed the multiplex PCR reads anew with MiXCR; each CDR3 protein has one entry. The profile shows about 520,000 distinct CDR3 sequences, less than 25% of them singletons. Study-level points and caveats: Most expanded thyroid clonotypes above 0.001 recurred in blood.

The germline CDR1 and CDR2 sequences are SGHAT and FQNNGV. The CDR3 totals 17 residues. Between the trimmed V and J ends, which lost 0 bases and 2 bases, there was a span of 14 bases. The chain recombines TRBV11-2 with TRBJ1-5; D uncertain. Sequencing was carried out using blood. This sequence originates from a man younger than 35 with Graves' hyperthyroidism. The CDR3 bases are TGTGCCAGCAGCTTAGAGCCAGGAGACGCGCGCAATCAGCCCCAGCATTTT. Protein sequence: CASSLEPGDARNQPQHF.